This T cell receptor (beta chain) was sequenced during a study of T cell repertoires in cytomegalovirus infection. On the study more broadly: CMV infection and matching HLA type were both indicated by public TCR beta signatures. The study's findings and limits: Cumulative public TCR beta family frequency identified CMV carriers with the relevant HLA. HLA-C-restricted CMV-specific TCR beta clonotypes were dominant in the ex vivo response.

A remark on this clonotype: The antigen is unknown.

Deletions cut 5 bases from V and 0 bases from J, with 10 bases between. The CDR3 totals 15 residues. Germline loops: CDR1 SEHNR, CDR2 FQNEAQ (reference sequence). One entry per CDR3 protein, called by TCRdb with MiXCR from the reads. Here the sample spans 310,000 or so distinct CDR3 sequences, around 25% being singletons. The source material was PBMCs. The receptor was isolated from a human donor in good health (CMV status not recorded). Some clones in this sample may be carry-over from other donors' samples. The rearrangement uses TRBV7-9 and TRBJ1-4; perhaps TRBD1 as D (5 bases). The CDR3 loop is CASSLRQTTNEKLFF. In DNA form, the CDR3 reads TGTGCCAGCAGCCTTCGACAGACAACTAATGAAAAACTGTTTTTT.